This entry lists 10 T cell receptor beta chains sequenced from one sample in a study of T cells expressing NK-cell markers. TCRdb reanalyzed the 5' RACE reads, giving one entry per CDR3 protein sequence and no DNA. The sample table includes approximately 440,000 distinct CDR3 sequences. Sequencing was carried out using blood T cells: a sorted CD56 or NKG2C T cell subset, CD4+ or CD8+ T cells, or bulk PBMC T cells (not recorded which). Receptor source: a woman between 45 and 65 years old in good health.

This chain joins TRBV5-5 and TRBJ1-2. The CDR3 is made up of 13 amino acids. The V gene's germline CDR1 is SGHKS and CDR2 YYEKEE (reference sequence). CDR3 loop: CASSTINSNGYTF.

The chain carries TRBV11-3 and TRBJ1-2. The CDR3 is 14 amino acids. Germline V gene sequence: CDR1 SGHNT, CDR2 YENEEA. The CDR3 loop reads CASSANEDLYGYTF.

The V call is TRBV14, the J call TRBJ2-2; TCRdb calls TRBD1, which cannot be checked without DNA. From germline, CDR1 is SGHDN and CDR2 FVKESK. The CDR3 sequence is 15 residues long. The CDR3 sequence: CASSQVRGVTGELFF.

The chain couples TRBV4-1 to TRBJ2-5; the TCRdb call, TRBD2, lacks DNA for checking. Germline lookup yields CDR1 MGHRA and CDR2 YSYEKL. The CDR3 length is 16 residues. The CDR3: CASSQDGAGHQETQYF.

V gene TRBV27 combines with J gene TRBJ2-3. Germline CDR1 and CDR2: MNHEY and SMNVEV (reference sequence). This CDR3 has 12 amino acids. The CDR3 protein is CASSFRQGRRYF.

V and J are TRBV12-3 or TRBV12-4 and TRBJ1-5; TCRdb outputs TRBD1, but without DNA this stays unchecked. CDR3 size: 16 residues. CDR3 protein: CASSFDTGRSNQPQHF.

This chain joins TRBV12-3 or TRBV12-4 and TRBJ2-2; TCRdb lists TRBD1, though no DNA is available to test this call. The CDR3 runs 14 residues. The CDR3 here is CASRRGLGTGELFF.

V and J are TRBV9 and TRBJ2-5; TCRdb proposes TRBD1, but this gene call is untestable without DNA. CDR1 SGDLS and CDR2 YYNGEE come from the germline V gene. The CDR3 spans 13 residues. The CDR3 is CASSVDGVRAQYF.

V and J are TRBV27 and TRBJ1-5. Germline-derived CDR1 and CDR2 are MNHEY and SMNVEV (reference sequence). The CDR3 runs 17 residues. CDR3 amino acids: CASSLSRAPAANQPQHF.

V gene TRBV12-3 or TRBV12-4 combines with J gene TRBJ1-6. CDR3 length: 14 residues. The CDR3 sequence: CASTLGVPSVALHF.